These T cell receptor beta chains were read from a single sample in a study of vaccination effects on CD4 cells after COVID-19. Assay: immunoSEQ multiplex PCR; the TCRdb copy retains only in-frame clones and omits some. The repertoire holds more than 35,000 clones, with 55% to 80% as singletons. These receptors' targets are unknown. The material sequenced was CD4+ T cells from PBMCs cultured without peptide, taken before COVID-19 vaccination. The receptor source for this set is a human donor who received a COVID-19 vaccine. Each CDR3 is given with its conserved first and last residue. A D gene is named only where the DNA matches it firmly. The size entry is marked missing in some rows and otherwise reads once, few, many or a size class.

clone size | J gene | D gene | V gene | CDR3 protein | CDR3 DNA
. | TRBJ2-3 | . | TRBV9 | CASSVSQGTDTQYF | TGTGCCAGCAGCGTAAGTCAGGGGACAGATACGCAGTATTTT
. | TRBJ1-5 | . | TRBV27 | CASRPTGSSQPQHF | TGTGCCAGCAGACCAACAGGGAGTTCTCAGCCCCAGCATTTT
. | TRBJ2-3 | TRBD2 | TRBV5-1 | CASSLYGGDHTQYF | TGCGCCAGCAGCTTGTATGGGGGGGACCATACGCAGTATTTT
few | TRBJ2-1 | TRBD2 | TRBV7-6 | CASSLGLAGGIEQFF | TGTGCCAGCAGCTTAGGCCTAGCGGGGGGAATTGAGCAGTTCTTC
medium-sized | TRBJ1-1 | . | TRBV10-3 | CAIGNKAPSTEAFF | TGTGCCATCGGAAACAAGGCCCCGAGCACTGAAGCTTTCTTT
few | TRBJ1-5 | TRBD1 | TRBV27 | CASSLRQGGQPQHF | TGTGCCAGCAGTTTACGGCAGGGGGGTCAGCCCCAGCATTTT
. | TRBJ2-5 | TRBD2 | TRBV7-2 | CASSVTSGAPSGQYF | TGTGCCAGCAGCGTGACTAGCGGGGCGCCCTCGGGCCAGTACTTC
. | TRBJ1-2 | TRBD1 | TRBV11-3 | CASSWDRAPGYTF | TGTGCCAGCAGCTGGGACAGGGCGCCTGGCTACACCTTC
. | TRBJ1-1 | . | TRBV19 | CASSIVWGTEAFF | TGTGCCAGTAGTATAGTGTGGGGAACTGAAGCTTTCTTT
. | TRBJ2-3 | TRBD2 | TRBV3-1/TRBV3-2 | CASSQGTRSTDTQYF | TGTGCCAGCAGCCAAGGGACTAGGAGTACAGATACGCAGTATTTT
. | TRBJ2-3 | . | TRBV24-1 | CATSDPGHYTQYF | TGTGCCACCAGTGATCCGGGACATTATACGCAGTATTTT
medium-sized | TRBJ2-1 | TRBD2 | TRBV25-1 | CASTSAGGHEFF | TGTGCCAGCACCTCAGCGGGGGGGCATGAGTTCTTC
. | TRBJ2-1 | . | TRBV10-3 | CAISESTEDYPISPFSYNEQFF | TGTGCCATCAGTGAGTCGACCGAGGACTATCCGATTAGTCCTTTCTCCTACAATGAGCAGTTCTTC
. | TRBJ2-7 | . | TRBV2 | CASSEMGSYGEQYF | TGTGCCAGCAGTGAGATGGGCAGCTATGGGGAGCAGTACTTC